This T cell receptor beta chain was sequenced in a study of blood T cell repertoires in COVID-19. At the level of the study: The origin of the acute and convalescent COVID-19 samples was the United States, Italy and Spain. Sample material is recorded as cDNA or gDNA derived from T cells, B-cell-depleted T cells, or PBMCs.

Original processing notes: Reference gene primer amplification gave nucleated cell count estimates. The repertoire was sequenced with immunoSEQ multiplex PCR; TCRdb's copy has only in-frame clones and lacks some. The DNA gave D and trimming, while V, J and clone size come from that table. The sample includes 450,000 to 500,000 clones, 80% to 90% of them seen just once. Germline V gene lookup returns CDR1 SGHRS and CDR2 YFSETQ. The CDR3 runs to 18 residues. V lost 0 bases, J lost 0 bases, and 9 bases stayed unmatched. The chain is built from TRBV5-1 and TRBJ2-3, with 8 bases identical to TRBD2. The sequenced material came from peripheral blood. This TCR was recovered from a human donor in a cohort sampled during active COVID-19. The CDR3 DNA is TGCGCCAGCAGCTTGGGTACCCCGACTAGCGCTAGCACAGATACGCAGTATTTT. Amino acids: CASSLGTPTSASTDTQYF.